Below, 4 T cell receptor beta chains from the same sample are listed, as sequenced in a study of blood T cell repertoires in COVID-19. Profiling relied on immunoSEQ multiplex PCR, and the TCRdb table lists in-frame clones only, not all of them. This sample has 200,000 to 250,000 clones; roughly 89% occur once, and the top ten carry approximately 2%. The specimen sequenced was peripheral blood. These TCRs come from a man in his thirties or forties who had recovered from COVID-19.

The chain couples TRBV4-1 to TRBJ2-7; TRBD1 is a possible D gene (6 bases). This CDR3 contains 14 residues. The ends were cut back, 3 bases at V and 3 bases at J, with 12 bases in the middle. The V gene's germline CDR1 is MGHRA and CDR2 YSYEKL. The CDR3 DNA is TGCGCCAGCAGCCATGGGACACTAGGCTACGAGCAGTACTTC. Its protein product is CASSHGTLGYEQYF.

V usage is TRBV6-5 and J usage is TRBJ1-1; D may be TRBD1 (5 bases). The CDR3 length is 12 residues. The V and J ends lost 7 bases and 9 bases respectively, with 15 bases between them. Germline V gives CDR1 MNHEY, CDR2 SVGAGI. The CDR3 loop is CASTHRGSKAFF. The CDR3, as DNA: TGTGCCAGCACCCATAGGGGTAGTAAAGCTTTCTTT.

The rearrangement uses TRBV19 and TRBJ2-2, with D perhaps TRBD2 (5 bases). The CDR3 is 15 residues long. Trimming left V 5 bases short and J 2 bases short, with 12 bases between. The V gene's germline CDR1 is LNHDA and CDR2 SQIVND (reference sequence). The CDR3 DNA reads as TGTGCCAGTAGTTTTAGGACTGCTAACACCGGGGAGCTGTTTTTT. Its protein is CASSFRTANTGELFF.

The CDR3 protein is CASSPRPGGNTEAFF. CDR3 DNA: TGTGCCAGCAGCCCCCGCCCAGGGGGGAACACTGAAGCTTTCTTT. This chain links TRBV11-3 with TRBJ1-1, with 7 bases lining up with TRBD1. Looked up from germline, CDR1 is SGHNT and CDR2 is YENEEA. Trimming removed 5 bases from V and 1 base from J; junction bases left unmatched: 7. The CDR3 is 15 residues long. Combining the CDR3 with reference TRBV11-3 and TRBJ1-1 gives the whole variable domain EAGVVQSPRYKIIEKKQPVAFWCNPISGHNTLYWYLQNLGQGPELLIRYENEEAVDDSQLPKDRFSAERLKGVDSTLKIQPAELGDSAVYLCASSPRPGGNTEAFFGQGTRLTVV.